The 8 T cell receptor beta chains below were found in one sample sequenced in a study of blood T cell repertoires in COVID-19. Method: immunoSEQ multiplex PCR; TCRdb's copy keeps in-frame clones and lacks some. The table lists approximately 260,000 clones, about 90% of them singletons. Sequencing used PBMCs or T cells enriched from blood (not recorded which). These TCRs come from a woman aged 60-70 years who had recovered from COVID-19.

The chain uses TRBV5-5 and TRBJ1-5; 10 bases agree with TRBD1. V was pared by 4 bases and J by 5 bases, with 9 bases of the junction left unmatched. The CDR3 is made up of 16 amino acids. The V gene's germline CDR1 is SGHKS and CDR2 YYEKEE (reference sequence). The CDR3 bases are TGTGCCAGCAGCCGAACCGGGACAGGGGAGTATCAGCCCCAGCATTTT. This gives the protein CASSRTGTGEYQPQHF.

The chain couples TRBV14 to TRBJ2-7, with TRBD2 as a possible D gene (5 bases). The germline V gene has CDR1 SGHDN and CDR2 FVKESK. The CDR3 has 17 residues. Trimming cost V 1 base and J 0 bases, with 16 bases left between them. CDR3 region: CASSQGWVAGGSYEQYF. The DNA for the CDR3 is TGTGCCAGCAGCCAAGGGTGGGTGGCAGGAGGCTCCTACGAGCAGTACTTC.

V is TRBV5-1 and J is TRBJ2-3; a weak D match, TRBD1 (7 bases). The germline CDR1 and CDR2 sequences are SGHRS and YFSETQ. Trimming shortened V by 4 bases and J by 6 bases, and 18 bases separated the two germline ends. This CDR3 has 15 residues. This chain's CDR3 is CASSIGGTASDTQYF. As DNA, the CDR3 is TGCGCCAGCAGCATAGGGGGGACAGCGTCCGATACGCAGTATTTT.

This chain connects TRBV2 to TRBJ1-5, with D unresolved. The germline V and J ends were trimmed by 3 bases and 8 bases, with 14 bases remaining between them. Germline CDR1 and CDR2: SNHLY and FYNNEI. The CDR3 runs to 14 residues. CDR3: CASSEGEGNKPQHF. The CDR3 DNA reads TGTGCCAGCAGTGAGGGCGAGGGTAATAAGCCCCAGCATTTT.

V usage is TRBV5-5 and J usage is TRBJ1-1; D might be TRBD1 (5 bases). With 4 bases removed from V and 4 bases from J, the gap between germline ends came to 14 bases. CDR3 length: 14 residues. Germline V gives CDR1 SGHKS, CDR2 YYEKEE (reference sequence). The CDR3 DNA reads as TGTGCCAGCAGCCTAACCCCGCAGGGCACTGAAGCTTTCTTT. As protein: CASSLTPQGTEAFF.

This chain uses TRBV5-1 with TRBJ2-2, with 7 bases that match TRBD2. Germline trimming cut 4 bases from V and 1 base from J; bases unmatched to any gene: 7. This CDR3 is 16 amino acids long. Germline CDR1 is SGHRS and CDR2 is YFSETQ. CDR3 sequence: CASSPAAGVNTGELFF. In DNA form, the CDR3 reads TGCGCCAGCAGCCCGGCGGCGGGGGTGAACACCGGGGAGCTGTTTTTT.

The sample holds one count of this clone. V is TRBV9 and J is TRBJ2-1; D is uncertain. V lost 0 bases, J lost 6 bases, and 16 bases lay in between. The germline V gene encodes CDR1 SGDLS and CDR2 YYNGEE. The CDR3 covers 16 residues. The CDR3 coding sequence is TGTGCCAGCAGCGTAGACGCGACTCTACTACTCAATGAGCAGTTCTTC. It encodes CASSVDATLLLNEQFF.

This chain connects TRBV30 to TRBJ1-2; 10 nucleotides align to TRBD1. V was pared by 6 bases and J by 2 bases, with 9 bases of the junction left unmatched. Germline-derived CDR1 and CDR2 are GTSNPN and SVGIG (reference sequence). There are 15 residues in the CDR3. The CDR3 DNA is TGTGCCTGCCGGGACAGGGGATGGACAAACTATGGCTACACCTTC. Translation: CACRDRGWTNYGYTF. The full variable domain, completed using reference TRBV30 and TRBJ1-2, is SQTIHQWPATLVQPVGSPLSLECTVEGTSNPNLYWYRQAAGRGLQLLFYSVGIGQISSEVPQNLSASRPQDRQFILSSKKLLLSDSGFYLCACRDRGWTNYGYTFGSGTRLTVV.